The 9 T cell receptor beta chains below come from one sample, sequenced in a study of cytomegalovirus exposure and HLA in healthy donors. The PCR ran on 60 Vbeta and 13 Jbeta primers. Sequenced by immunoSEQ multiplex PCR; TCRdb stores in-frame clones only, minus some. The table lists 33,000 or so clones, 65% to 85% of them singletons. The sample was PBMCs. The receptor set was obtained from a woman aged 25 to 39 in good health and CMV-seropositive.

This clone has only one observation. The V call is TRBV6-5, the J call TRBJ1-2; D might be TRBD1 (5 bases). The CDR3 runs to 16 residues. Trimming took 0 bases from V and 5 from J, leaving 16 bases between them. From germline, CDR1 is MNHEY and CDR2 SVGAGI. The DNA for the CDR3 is TGTGCCAGCAGTTACTCCATAGGATCAGGGAATTATGGCTACACCTTC. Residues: CASSYSIGSGNYGYTF.

CDR3 bases: TGTGCCAGCAGCGAGACAGGGGGCGAGCAGTACTTC. As protein: CASSETGGEQYF. V gene TRBV7-6 combines with J gene TRBJ2-7, with 9 positions matching TRBD1. The J segment lost 6 bases and the V segment lost 5 bases, leaving 2 bases of the junction unmatched. The germline V gene encodes CDR1 SGHVS and CDR2 FNYEAQ. The CDR3 has 12 residues.

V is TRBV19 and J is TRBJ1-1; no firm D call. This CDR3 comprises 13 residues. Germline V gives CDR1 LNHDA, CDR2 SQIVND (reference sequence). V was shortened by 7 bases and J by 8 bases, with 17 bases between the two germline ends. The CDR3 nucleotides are TGTGCCAGTACCTTTGGCGGGATCGGGGAAGCTTTCTTT. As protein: CASTFGGIGEAFF.

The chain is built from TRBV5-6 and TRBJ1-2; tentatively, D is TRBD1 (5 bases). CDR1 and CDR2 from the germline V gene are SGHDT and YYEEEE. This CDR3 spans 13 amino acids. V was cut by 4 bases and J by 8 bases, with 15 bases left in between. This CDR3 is CASSGHTKGGYTF. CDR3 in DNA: TGTGCCAGCAGCGGACACACGAAGGGCGGCTACACCTTC.

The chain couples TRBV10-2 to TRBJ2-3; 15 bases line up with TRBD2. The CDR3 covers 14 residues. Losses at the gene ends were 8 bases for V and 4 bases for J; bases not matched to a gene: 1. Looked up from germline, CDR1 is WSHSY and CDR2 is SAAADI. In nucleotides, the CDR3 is TGCGCCAGCGGGACTAGCGGGAGGTCAGATACGCAGTATTTT. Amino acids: CASGTSGRSDTQYF.

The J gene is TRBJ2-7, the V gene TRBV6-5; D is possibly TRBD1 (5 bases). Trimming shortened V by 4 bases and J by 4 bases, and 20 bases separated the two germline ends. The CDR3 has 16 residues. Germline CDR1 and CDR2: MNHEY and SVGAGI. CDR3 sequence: CASSSVGQGTQYEQYF. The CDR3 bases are TGTGCCAGCAGTTCTGTTGGGCAGGGTACTCAATACGAGCAGTACTTC.

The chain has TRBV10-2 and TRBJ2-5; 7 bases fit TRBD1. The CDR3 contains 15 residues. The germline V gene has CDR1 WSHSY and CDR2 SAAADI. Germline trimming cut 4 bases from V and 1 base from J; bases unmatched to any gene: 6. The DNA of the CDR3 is TGCGCCAGCAGTGCGACCGGGACAGTCCAAGAGACCCAGTACTTC. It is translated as CASSATGTVQETQYF.

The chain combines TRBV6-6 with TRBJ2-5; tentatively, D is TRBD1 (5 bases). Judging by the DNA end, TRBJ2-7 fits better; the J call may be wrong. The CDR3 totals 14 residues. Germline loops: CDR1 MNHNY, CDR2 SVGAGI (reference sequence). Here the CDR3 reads CASSGHPTSYEQYF. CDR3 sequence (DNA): TGTGCCAGCAGTGGACACCCAACCTCCTACGAGCAGTACTTC.

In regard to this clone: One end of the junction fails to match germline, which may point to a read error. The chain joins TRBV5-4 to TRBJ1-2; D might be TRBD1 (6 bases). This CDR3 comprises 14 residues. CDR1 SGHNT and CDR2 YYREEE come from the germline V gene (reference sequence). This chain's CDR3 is CASSLAGTPYGYPF. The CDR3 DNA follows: TGTGCCAGCAGCTTGGCCGGGACACCTTATGGCTACCCCTTC.